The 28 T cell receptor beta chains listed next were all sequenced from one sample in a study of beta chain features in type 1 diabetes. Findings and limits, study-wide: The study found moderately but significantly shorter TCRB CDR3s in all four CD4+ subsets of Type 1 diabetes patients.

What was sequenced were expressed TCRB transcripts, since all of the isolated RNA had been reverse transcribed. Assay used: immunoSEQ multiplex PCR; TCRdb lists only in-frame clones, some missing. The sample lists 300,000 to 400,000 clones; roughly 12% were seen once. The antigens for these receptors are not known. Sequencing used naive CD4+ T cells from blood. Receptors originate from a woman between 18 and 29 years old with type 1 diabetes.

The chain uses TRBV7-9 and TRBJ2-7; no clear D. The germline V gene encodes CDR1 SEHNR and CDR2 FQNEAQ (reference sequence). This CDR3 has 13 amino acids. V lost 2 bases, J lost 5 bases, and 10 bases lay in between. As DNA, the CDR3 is TGTGCCAGCAGCTTATCTCAGATCCACGAGCAGTACTTC. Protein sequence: CASSLSQIHEQYF.

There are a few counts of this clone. The CDR3 reads CASSLGGYGHEQYV. CDR3 sequence (DNA): TGTGCCAGCAGCTTAGGAGGGTACGGTCACGAGCAGTACGTC. The rearrangement links TRBV7-6 to TRBJ2-7; weak D call: TRBD2 (5 bases). This CDR3 region has 14 residues. V was clipped by 1 base and J by 5 bases, with 12 bases between them. Germline V gene lookup returns CDR1 SGHVS and CDR2 FNYEAQ.

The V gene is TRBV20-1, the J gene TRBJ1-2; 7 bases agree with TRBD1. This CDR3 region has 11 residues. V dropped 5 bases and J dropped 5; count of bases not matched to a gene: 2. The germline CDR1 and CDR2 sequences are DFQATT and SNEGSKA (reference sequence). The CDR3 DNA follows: TGCAGTGCTCGGACAGGTTATGGCTACACCTTC. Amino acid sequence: CSARTGYGYTF.

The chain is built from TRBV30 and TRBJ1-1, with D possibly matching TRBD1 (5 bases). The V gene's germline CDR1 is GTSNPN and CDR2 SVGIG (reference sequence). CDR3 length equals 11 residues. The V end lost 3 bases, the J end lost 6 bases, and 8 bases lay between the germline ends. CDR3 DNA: TGTGCCTGGAGACTACAGGCTGAAGCTTTCTTT. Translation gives CAWRLQAEAFF.

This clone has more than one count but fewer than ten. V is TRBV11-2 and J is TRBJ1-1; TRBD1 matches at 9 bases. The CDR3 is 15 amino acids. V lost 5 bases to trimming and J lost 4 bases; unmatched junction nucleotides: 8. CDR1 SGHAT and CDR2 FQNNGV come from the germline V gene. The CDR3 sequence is CASSRRRQGGTEAFF. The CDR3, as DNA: TGTGCCAGCAGCCGTAGACGACAGGGGGGCACTGAAGCTTTCTTT.

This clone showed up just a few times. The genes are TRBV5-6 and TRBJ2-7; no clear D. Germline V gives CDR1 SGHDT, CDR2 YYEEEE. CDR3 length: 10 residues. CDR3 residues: CAPNGAEQYF. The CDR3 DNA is TGTGCGCCCAATGGAGCCGAGCAGTACTTC.

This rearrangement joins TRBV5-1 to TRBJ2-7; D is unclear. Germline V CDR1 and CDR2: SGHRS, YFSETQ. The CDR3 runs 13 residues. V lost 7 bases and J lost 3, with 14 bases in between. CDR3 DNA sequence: TGCGCCAGCGCGGCGGCCCCCAACTACGAGCAGTACTTC. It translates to CASAAAPNYEQYF.

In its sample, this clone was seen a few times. CDR3 nucleotide sequence: TGTGCCAGCAGCTCATTCCCCAGCGGGGGAGAGACCCAGTACTTC. It encodes CASSSFPSGGETQYF. This chain links TRBV7-9 with TRBJ2-5; 8 nucleotides agree with TRBD2. The J segment lost 4 bases and the V segment lost 4 bases, leaving 8 bases of the junction unmatched. In germline, CDR1 is SEHNR, CDR2 FQNEAQ (reference sequence). This CDR3 comprises 15 residues.

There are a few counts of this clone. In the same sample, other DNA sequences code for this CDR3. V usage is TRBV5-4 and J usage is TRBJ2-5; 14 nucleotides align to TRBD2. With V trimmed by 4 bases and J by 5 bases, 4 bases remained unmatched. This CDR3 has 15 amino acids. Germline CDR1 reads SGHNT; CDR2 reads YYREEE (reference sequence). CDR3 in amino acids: CASSPGLAGAETQYF. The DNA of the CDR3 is TGTGCCAGCAGCCCGGGACTAGCGGGAGCGGAGACCCAGTACTTC.

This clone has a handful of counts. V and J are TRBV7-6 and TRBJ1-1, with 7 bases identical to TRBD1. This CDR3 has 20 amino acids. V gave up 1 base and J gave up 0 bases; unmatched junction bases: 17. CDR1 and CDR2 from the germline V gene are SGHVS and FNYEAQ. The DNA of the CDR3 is TGTGCCAGCAGCTTAGGGCAGGGGGAAAATCGCGCGTTGGTGAACACTGAAGCTTTCTTT. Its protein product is CASSLGQGENRALVNTEAFF.

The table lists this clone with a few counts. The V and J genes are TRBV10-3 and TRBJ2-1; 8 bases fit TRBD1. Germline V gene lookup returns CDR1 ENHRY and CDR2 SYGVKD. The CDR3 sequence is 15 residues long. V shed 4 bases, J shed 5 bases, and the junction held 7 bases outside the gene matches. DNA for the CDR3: TGTGCCATCAGTGCCAGGGGGCTAACGGACAATGAGCAGTTCTTC. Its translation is CAISARGLTDNEQFF.

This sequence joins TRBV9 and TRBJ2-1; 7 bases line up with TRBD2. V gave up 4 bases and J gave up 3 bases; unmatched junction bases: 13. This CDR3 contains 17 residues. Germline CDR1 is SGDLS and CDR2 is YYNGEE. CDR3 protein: CASSPDGELAFYNEQFF. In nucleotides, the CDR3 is TGTGCCAGCAGCCCAGACGGGGAACTAGCGTTCTACAATGAGCAGTTCTTC.

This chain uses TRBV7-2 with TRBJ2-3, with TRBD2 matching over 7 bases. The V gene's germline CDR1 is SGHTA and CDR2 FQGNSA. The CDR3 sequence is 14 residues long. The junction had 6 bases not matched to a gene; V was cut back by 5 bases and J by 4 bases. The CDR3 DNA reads TGTGCCAGCAGCCATACCCGGGGGGCAGATACGCAGTATTTT. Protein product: CASSHTRGADTQYF.

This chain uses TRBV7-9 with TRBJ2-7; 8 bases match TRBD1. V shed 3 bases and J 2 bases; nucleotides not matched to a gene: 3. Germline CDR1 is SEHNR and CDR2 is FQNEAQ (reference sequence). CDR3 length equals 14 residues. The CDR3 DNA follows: TGTGCCAGCAGCTTCGGACAGGGACCCTACGAGCAGTACTTC. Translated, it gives CASSFGQGPYEQYF.

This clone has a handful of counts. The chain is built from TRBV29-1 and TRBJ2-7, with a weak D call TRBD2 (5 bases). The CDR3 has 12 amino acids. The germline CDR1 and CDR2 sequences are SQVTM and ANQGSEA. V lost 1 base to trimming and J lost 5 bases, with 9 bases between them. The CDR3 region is CSVEAPEDEQYF. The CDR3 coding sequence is TGCAGCGTTGAAGCGCCGGAGGACGAGCAGTACTTC.

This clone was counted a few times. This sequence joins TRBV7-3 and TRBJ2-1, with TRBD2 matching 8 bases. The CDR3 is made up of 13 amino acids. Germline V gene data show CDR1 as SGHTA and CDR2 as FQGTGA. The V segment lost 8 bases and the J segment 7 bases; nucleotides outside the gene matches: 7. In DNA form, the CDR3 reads TGTGCCAGCGCGGCGGGAGGTGGGAATGAGCAGTTCTTC. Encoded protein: CASAAGGGNEQFF.

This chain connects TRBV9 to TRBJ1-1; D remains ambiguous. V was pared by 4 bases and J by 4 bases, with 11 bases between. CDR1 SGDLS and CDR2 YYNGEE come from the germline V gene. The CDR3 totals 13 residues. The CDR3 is CASSTAGTTEAFF. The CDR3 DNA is TGTGCCAGCAGCACAGCAGGAACCACTGAAGCTTTCTTT.

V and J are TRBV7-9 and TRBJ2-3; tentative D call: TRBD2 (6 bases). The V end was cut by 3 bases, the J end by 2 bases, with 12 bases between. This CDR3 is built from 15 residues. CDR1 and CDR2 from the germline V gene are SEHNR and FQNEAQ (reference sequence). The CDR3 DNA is TGTGCCAGCAGCTTTGGGACGGGAGTCACAGATACGCAGTATTTT. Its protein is CASSFGTGVTDTQYF.

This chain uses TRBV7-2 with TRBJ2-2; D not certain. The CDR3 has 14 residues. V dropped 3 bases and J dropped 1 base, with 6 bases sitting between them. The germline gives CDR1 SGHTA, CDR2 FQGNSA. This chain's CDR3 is CASSFSLNTGELFF. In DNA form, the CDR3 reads TGTGCCAGCAGCTTTAGTCTGAACACCGGGGAGCTGTTTTTT.

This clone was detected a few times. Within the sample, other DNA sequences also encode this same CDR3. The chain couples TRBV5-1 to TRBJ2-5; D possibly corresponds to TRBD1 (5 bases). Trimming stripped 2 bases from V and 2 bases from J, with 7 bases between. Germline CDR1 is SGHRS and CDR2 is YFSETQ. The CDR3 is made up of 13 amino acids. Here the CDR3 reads CASSFAGQETQYF. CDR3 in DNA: TGCGCCAGCAGCTTCGCAGGGCAAGAGACCCAGTACTTC.

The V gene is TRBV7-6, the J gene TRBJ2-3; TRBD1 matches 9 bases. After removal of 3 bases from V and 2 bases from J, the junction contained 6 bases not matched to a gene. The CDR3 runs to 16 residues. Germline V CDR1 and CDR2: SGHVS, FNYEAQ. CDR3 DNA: TGTGCCAGCAGCTTTCCGGGGACAGGGAACACAGATACGCAGTATTTT. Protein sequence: CASSFPGTGNTDTQYF. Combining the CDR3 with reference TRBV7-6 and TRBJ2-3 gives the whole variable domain GAGVSQSPRYKVTKRGQDVALRCDPISGHVSLYWYRQALGQGPEFLTYFNYEAQQDKSGLPNDRFSAERPEGSISTLTIQRTEQRDSAMYRCASSFPGTGNTDTQYFGPGTRLTVL.

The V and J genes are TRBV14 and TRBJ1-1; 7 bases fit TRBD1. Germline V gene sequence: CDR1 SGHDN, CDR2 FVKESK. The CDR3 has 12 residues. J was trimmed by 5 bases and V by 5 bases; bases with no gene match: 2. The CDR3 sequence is CASSLQGTEAFF. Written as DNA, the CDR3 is TGTGCCAGCAGCTTACAGGGGACTGAAGCTTTCTTT.

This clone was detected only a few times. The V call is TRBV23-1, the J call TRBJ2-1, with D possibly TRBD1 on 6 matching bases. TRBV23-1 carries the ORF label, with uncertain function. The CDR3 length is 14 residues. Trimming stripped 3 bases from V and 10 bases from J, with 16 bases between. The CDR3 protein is CASSHRSSGQEQFF. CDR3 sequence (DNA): TGCGCCAGCAGTCACCGCTCATCGGGACAAGAGCAGTTCTTC.

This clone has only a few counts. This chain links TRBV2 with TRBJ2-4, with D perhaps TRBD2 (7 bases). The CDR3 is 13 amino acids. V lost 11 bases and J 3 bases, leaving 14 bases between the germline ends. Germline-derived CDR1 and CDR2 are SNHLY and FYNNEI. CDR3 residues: CAPGGEGKNIQYF. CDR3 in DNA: TGTGCCCCGGGGGGCGAGGGCAAAAACATTCAGTACTTC.

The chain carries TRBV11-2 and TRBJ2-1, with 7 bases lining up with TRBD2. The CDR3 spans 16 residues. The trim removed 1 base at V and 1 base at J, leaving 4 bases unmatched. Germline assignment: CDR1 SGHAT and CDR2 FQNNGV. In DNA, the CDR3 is TGTGCCAGCAGCTTAGGGGTGGGACTATCCTACAATGAGCAGTTCTTC. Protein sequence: CASSLGVGLSYNEQFF.

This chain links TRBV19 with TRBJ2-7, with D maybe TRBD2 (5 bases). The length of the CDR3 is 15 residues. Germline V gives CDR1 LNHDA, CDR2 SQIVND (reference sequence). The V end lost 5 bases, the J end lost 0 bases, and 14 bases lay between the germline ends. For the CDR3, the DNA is TGTGCCAGTAGTGTTACTATAGGGAGCTCCTACGAGCAGTACTTC. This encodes CASSVTIGSSYEQYF. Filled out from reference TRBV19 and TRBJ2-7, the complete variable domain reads DGGITQSPKYLFRKEGQNVTLSCEQNLNHDAMYWYRQDPGQGLRLIYYSQIVNDFQKGDIAEGYSVSREKKESFPLTVTSAQKNPTAFYLCASSVTIGSSYEQYFGPGTRLTVT.

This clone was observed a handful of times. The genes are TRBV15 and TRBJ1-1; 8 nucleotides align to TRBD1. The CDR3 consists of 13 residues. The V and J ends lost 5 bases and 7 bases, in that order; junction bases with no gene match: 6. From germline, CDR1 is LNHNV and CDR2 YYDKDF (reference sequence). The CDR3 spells CATSVRTGLEAFF. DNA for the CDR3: TGTGCCACCAGCGTCCGGACAGGGCTTGAAGCTTTCTTT.

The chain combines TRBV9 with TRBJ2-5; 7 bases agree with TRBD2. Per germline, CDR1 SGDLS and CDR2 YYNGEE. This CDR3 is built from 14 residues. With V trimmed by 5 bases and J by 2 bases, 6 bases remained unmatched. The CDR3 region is CASSFLAEQETQYF. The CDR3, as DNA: TGTGCCAGCAGTTTTCTAGCGGAACAAGAGACCCAGTACTTC.